This entry features one TCR beta chain sequence. Antigen: not known. These data originate in a study of shared clonotypes between healthy human individuals. Study-level results: Larger richness was generally estimated for naive than memory subsets. Rarefaction indicated that sorted-subset sequencing remained incomplete although depth was large.

Trimming pared 6 bases from V and 2 bases from J, leaving 17 bases between. The germline V gene encodes CDR1 MNHEY and CDR2 SVGAGI. CDR3 size: 15 residues. Method: immunoSEQ multiplex PCR; TCRdb's copy keeps in-frame clones and lacks some. This table holds about 2.4 million clones, 80% to 95% found once. J is TRBJ2-7 and V is TRBV6-5; a weak D match, TRBD2 (5 bases). This clonotype originated in a young man in good health. Some clones in this sample may be carry-over from other donors' samples. Sequenced material: naive CD4+ T cells from PBMCs. Subset specified: CD45RA+ positively selected. CDR3 bases: TGTGCCAGCAGAAACTCAGGAGGCGAGGCCTACGAGCAGTACTTC. This gives the protein CASRNSGGEAYEQYF.